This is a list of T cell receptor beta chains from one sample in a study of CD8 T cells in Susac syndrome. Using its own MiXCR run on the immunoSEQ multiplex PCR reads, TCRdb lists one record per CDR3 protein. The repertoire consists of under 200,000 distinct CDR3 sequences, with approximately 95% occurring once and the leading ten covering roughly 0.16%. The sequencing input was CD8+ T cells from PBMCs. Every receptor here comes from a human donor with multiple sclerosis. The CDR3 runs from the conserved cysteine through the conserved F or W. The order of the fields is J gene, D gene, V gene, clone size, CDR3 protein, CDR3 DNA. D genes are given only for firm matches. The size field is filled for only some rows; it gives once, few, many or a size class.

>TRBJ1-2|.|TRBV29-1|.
CSFVDPSGYTF
TGCAGTTTTGTTGATCCATCTGGCTACACCTTC
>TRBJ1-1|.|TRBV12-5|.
CASGWAGTEAFF
TGTGCTAGTGGTTGGGCTGGGACTGAAGCTTTCTTT
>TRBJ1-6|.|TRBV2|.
CASSDGGGYNSPLHF
TGTGCCAGCAGTGACGGGGGGGGATATAATTCACCCCTCCACTTT
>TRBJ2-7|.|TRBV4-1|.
CASSQDRDISSYEQYF
TGCGCCAGCAGCCAAGATCGAGACATTTCCTCCTACGAGCAGTACTTC
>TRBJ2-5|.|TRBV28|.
CASSLGLGAQETQYF
TGTGCCAGCAGTTTAGGGCTAGGGGCCCAAGAGACCCAGTACTTC
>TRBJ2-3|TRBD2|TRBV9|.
CASSVSGGPPTDTQYF
TGTGCCAGCAGCGTTAGCGGGGGGCCCCCCACAGATACGCAGTATTTT
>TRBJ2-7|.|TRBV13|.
CASSPHGSEQYF
TGTGCCAGCAGCCCCCACGGGAGCGAGCAGTACTTC
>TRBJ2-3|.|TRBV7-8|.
CASSPLRGTSTDTQYF
TGTGCCAGCAGCCCCCTCCGGGGGACTAGCACAGATACGCAGTATTTT
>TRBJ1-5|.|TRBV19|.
CAGRGDQPQHF
TGTGCCGGGAGAGGGGACCAGCCCCAGCATTTT
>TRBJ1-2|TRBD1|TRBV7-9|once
CASSPPGQGAMDGYTF
TGTGCCAGCAGCCCGCCGGGACAGGGGGCCATGGATGGCTACACCTTC
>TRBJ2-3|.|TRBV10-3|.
CAITPYRSGTDTQYF
TGTGCCATCACCCCTTATAGGAGCGGCACAGATACGCAGTATTTT
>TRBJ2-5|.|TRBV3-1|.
CASSHGGRRETQYF
TGTGCCAGCAGCCATGGAGGGCGGCGGGAGACCCAGTACTTC
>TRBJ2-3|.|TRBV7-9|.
CASSLLVGLEDTQYF
TGTGCCAGCAGCTTACTGGTCGGTCTGGAAGATACGCAGTATTTT
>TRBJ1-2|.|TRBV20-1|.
CSASEGYSQLNYGYTF
TGCAGTGCTAGCGAGGGGTACAGCCAACTTAACTATGGCTACACCTTC
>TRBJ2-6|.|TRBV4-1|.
CASSRGGWVGSNVLTF
TGCGCCAGCAGCCGTGGGGGTTGGGTCGGGTCCAACGTCCTGACTTTC
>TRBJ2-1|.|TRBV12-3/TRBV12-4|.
CASRVLDEQFF
TGTGCCAGCAGGGTCCTTGATGAGCAGTTCTTC
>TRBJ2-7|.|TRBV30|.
CAWSAGSTYEQYF
TGTGCCTGGAGTGCGGGGAGTACCTACGAGCAGTACTTC
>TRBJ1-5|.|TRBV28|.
CASSLSQSSNQPQHF
TGTGCCAGCAGTTTAAGTCAGTCGAGCAATCAGCCCCAGCATTTT
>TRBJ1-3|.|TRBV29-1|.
CSVEVWGAGNTIYF
TGCAGCGTTGAAGTTTGGGGAGCTGGAAACACCATATATTTT
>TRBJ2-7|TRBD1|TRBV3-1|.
CASSPGTGSAHEQYF
TGTGCCAGCAGCCCAGGGACAGGGTCAGCCCACGAGCAGTACTTC
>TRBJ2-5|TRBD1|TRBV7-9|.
CASSRGQDLRVQETQYF
TGTGCCAGCAGCCGGGGACAGGACCTTAGAGTCCAAGAGACCCAGTACTTC
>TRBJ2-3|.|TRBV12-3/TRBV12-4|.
CASIADRSTDTQYF
TGTGCCAGCATTGCGGACAGAAGCACAGATACGCAGTATTTT
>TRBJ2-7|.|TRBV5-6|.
CASSPEGAWEQYF
TGTGCCAGCAGCCCGGAGGGGGCCTGGGAGCAGTACTTC
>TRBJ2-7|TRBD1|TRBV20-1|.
CSARVGTGDHEQYF
TGCAGTGCTAGGGTAGGGACAGGGGACCACGAGCAGTACTTC
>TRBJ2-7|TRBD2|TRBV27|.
CASSLGGVWNEQYF
TGTGCCAGCAGTTTAGGGGGGGTTTGGAACGAGCAGTACTTC
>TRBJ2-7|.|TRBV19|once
CASSIGGSYEQYF
TGTGCCAGTAGTATTGGGGGCTCCTACGAGCAGTACTTC
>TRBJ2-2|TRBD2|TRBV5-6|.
CASSLELAGGTGELFF
TGTGCCAGCAGCTTGGAATTAGCGGGAGGCACCGGGGAGCTGTTTTTT
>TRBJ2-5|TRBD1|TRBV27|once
CASSWDRGPGAQYF
TGTGCCAGCAGTTGGGACAGGGGCCCTGGGGCCCAGTACTTC
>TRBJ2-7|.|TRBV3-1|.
CASSQIPAHEQYF
TGTGCCAGCAGCCAGATCCCCGCCCACGAGCAGTACTTC
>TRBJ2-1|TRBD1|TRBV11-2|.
CASSIRDRSYNEQFF
TGTGCCAGCAGCATCCGGGACAGGAGTTACAATGAGCAGTTCTTC
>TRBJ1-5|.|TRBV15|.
CATSRVGRNQPQHF
TGTGCCACCAGCAGAGTGGGACGCAATCAGCCCCAGCATTTT
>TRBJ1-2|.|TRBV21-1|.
CASSTGQLANYGYTF
TGTGCCAGCAGCACGGGACAGTTAGCTAACTATGGCTACACCTTC
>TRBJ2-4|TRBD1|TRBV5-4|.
CASSSRQGIQYF
TGTGCCAGCAGCTCTAGACAGGGAATTCAGTACTTC
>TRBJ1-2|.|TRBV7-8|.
CASSPQDNYGYTF
TGTGCCAGCAGCCCACAAGATAACTATGGCTACACCTTC
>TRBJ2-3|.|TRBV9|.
CASSETAGTQYF
TGTGCCAGCAGCGAGACCGCGGGTACGCAGTATTTT
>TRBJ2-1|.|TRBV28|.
CASSFYLYNEQFF
TGTGCCAGCAGTTTTTATCTGTACAATGAGCAGTTCTTC
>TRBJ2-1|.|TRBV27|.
CASSLWFQSNEQFF
TGTGCCAGCAGTTTATGGTTTCAGTCCAATGAGCAGTTCTTC
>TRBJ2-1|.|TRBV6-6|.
CASSFINEQFF
TGTGCCAGCAGTTTTATAAATGAGCAGTTCTTC
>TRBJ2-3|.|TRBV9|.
CASSSTAPDKTQYF
TGTGCCAGCAGCTCCACGGCACCGGACAAGACGCAGTATTTT
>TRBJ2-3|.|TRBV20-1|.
CSARETGPSTDTQYF
TGCAGTGCTAGAGAGACAGGACCTAGCACAGATACGCAGTATTTT
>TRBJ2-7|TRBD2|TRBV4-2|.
CASSQDLGGINEQYF
TGTGCCAGCAGCCAAGATCTGGGGGGGATCAACGAGCAGTACTTC
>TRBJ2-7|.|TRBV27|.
CASSQDLYEQYF
TGTGCCAGCAGTCAGGACTTGTACGAGCAGTACTTC
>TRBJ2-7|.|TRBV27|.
CASNSKRGASYEQYF
TGTGCCAGCAATAGTAAGCGAGGGGCCTCCTACGAGCAGTACTTC
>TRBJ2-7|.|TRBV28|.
CASSYDPVPEAPYEQYF
TGTGCCAGCAGTTATGACCCTGTTCCCGAAGCCCCCTACGAGCAGTACTTC
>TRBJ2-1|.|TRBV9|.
CASSAPPPGESEQFF
TGTGCCAGCAGCGCCCCACCGCCAGGGGAGAGTGAGCAGTTCTTC
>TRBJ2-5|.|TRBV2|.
CASSFPRQEYRETQYF
TGTGCCAGCAGTTTCCCGCGACAGGAGTATAGGGAGACCCAGTACTTC
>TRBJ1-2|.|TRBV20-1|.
CSASKAIYGYTF
TGCAGTGCCTCTAAAGCGATCTATGGCTACACCTTC
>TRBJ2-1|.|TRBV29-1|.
CSVERGANEQFF
TGCAGCGTTGAAAGGGGGGCGAATGAGCAGTTCTTC
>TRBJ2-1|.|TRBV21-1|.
CASSERTSEIRGEQFF
TGTGCCAGCAGCGAACGCACTAGCGAGATCCGGGGTGAGCAGTTCTTC
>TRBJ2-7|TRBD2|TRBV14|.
CASRRAGDLEQYF
TGTGCCAGCAGGCGGGCGGGAGATCTCGAGCAGTACTTC
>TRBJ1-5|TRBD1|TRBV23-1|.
CASSPLTTGYQPQHF
TGCGCCAGCAGTCCACTCACGACAGGGTATCAGCCCCAGCATTTT
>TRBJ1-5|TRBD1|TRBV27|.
CASKQSTGGFNQPQHF
TGTGCCAGCAAACAATCGACAGGGGGTTTCAATCAGCCCCAGCATTTT
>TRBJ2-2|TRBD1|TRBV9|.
CASSAPGTGNTGELFF
TGTGCCAGCAGCGCCCCCGGGACAGGGAACACCGGGGAGCTGTTTTTT
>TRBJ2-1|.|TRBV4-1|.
CASSQDGASTSYNEQFF
TGCGCCAGCAGCCAAGATGGAGCTTCAACTTCCTACAATGAGCAGTTCTTC